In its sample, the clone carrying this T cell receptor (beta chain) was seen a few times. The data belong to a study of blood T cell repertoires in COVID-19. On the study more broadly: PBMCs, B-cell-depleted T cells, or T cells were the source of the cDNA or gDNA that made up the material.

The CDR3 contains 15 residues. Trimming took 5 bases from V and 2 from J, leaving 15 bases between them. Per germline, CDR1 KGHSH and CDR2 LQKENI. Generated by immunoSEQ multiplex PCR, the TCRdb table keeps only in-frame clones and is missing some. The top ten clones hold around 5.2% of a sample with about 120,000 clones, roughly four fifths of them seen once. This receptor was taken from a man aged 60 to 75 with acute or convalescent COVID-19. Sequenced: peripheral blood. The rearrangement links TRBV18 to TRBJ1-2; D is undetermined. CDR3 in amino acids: CASSSFVATNYGYTF. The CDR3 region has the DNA TGTGCCAGCTCATCGTTTGTAGCGACGAACTATGGCTACACCTTC.